The present T cell receptor beta chain was sequenced within a study of blood T cell repertoires in COVID-19. Profiling relied on immunoSEQ multiplex PCR, and the TCRdb table lists in-frame clones only, not all of them. Seen here are about 140,000 clones, roughly 85% observed once, and the top ten hold 2.5% to 3.5%. Among Cohort 3 donors, those recovered had two negative PCRs, clearance, or symptom resolution. CDR3 length: 15 residues. The germline gives CDR1 SGHTA, CDR2 FQGTGA. V was cut by 0 bases and J by 0 bases, with 8 bases left in between. The receptor's source is a woman aged 45-65 years who had recovered from COVID-19. The chain recombines TRBV7-3 with TRBJ1-1; D is perhaps TRBD1 (6 bases). Sequences were obtained from PBMCs or T cells enriched from blood (not recorded which). Here the CDR3 reads CASSLTWDMNTEAFF. CDR3 nucleotides: TGTGCCAGCAGCTTAACTTGGGACATGAACACTGAAGCTTTCTTT.